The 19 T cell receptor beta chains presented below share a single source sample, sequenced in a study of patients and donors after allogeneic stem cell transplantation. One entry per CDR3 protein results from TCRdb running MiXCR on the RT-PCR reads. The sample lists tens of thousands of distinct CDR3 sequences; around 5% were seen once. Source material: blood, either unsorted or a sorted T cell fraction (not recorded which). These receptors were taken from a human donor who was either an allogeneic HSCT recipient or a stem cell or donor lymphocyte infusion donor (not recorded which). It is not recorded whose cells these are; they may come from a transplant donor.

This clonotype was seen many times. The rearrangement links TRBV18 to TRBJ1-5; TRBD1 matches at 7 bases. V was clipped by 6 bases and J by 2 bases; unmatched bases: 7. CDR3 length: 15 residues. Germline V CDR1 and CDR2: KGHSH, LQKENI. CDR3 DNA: TGTGCCAGCTCCCGAATTCAGGGGGGCAATCAGCCCCAGCATTTT. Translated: CASSRIQGGNQPQHF.

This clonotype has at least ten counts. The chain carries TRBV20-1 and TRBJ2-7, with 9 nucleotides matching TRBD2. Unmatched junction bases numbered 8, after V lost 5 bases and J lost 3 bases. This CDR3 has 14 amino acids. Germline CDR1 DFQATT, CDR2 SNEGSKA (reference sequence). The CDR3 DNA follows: TGCAGTGCTCCCCGGGGAGCGGGGGGCTACGAGCAGTACTTC. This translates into CSAPRGAGGYEQYF.

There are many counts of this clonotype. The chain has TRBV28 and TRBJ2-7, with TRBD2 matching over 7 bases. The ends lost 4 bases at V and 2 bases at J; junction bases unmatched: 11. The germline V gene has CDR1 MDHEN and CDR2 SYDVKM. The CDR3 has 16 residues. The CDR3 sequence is CASSSATSSGAYEQYF. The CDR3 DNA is TGTGCCAGCAGTTCGGCGACCTCGAGCGGGGCCTACGAGCAGTACTTC.

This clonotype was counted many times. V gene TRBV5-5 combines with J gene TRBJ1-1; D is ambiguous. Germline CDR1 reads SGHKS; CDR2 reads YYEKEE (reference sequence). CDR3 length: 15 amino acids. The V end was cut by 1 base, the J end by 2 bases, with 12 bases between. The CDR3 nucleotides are TGTGCCAGCAGCTTGATATGGGCCGATAACACTGAAGCTTTCTTT. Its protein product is CASSLIWADNTEAFF.

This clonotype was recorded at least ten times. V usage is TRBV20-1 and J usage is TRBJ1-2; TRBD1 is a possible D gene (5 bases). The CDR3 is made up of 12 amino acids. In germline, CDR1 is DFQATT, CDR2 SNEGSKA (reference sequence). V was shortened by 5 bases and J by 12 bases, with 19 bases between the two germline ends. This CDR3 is CSAARGEGSNTF. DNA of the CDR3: TGCAGTGCTGCCCGGGGGGAGGGCTCAAACACCTTC.

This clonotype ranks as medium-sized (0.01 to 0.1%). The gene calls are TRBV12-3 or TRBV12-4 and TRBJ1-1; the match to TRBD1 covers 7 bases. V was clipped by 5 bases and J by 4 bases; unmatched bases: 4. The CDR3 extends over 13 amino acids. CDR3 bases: TGTGCCAGCAGTCTTGACAGGGCCACTGAAGCTTTCTTT. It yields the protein CASSLDRATEAFF.

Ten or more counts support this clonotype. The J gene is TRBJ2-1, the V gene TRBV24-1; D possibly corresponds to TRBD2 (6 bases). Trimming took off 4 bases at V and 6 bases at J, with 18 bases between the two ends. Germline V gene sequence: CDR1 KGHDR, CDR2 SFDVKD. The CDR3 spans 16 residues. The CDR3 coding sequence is TGTGCCACCAGTGACCCTGGGGGAGGCGGAGGCAATGAGCAGTTCTTC. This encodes CATSDPGGGGGNEQFF.

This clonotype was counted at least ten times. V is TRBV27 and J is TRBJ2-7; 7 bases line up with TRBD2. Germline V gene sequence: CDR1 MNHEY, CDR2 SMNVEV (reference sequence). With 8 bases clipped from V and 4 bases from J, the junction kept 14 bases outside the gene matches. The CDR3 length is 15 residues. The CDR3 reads CASSQLLGRVYEQYF. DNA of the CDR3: TGTGCCAGCTCCCAGTTATTGGGGAGGGTATACGAGCAGTACTTC.

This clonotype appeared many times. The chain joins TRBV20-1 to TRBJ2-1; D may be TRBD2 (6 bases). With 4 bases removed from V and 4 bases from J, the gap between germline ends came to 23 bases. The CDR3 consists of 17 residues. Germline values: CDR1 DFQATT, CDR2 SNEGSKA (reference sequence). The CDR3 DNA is TGCAGTGCTAACCTCCCTCGTGGCGGGGCAACTTACAATGAGCAGTTCTTC. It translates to CSANLPRGGATYNEQFF.

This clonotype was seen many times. CDR3 DNA sequence: TGCAGTGCTAGAGGGCCCGGAGGGACGAGTTCACCCCTCCACTTT. Amino acid sequence: CSARGPGGTSSPLHF. The gene calls are TRBV20-1 and TRBJ1-6, with a possible D match to TRBD1 (5 bases). The CDR3 is 15 residues long. Trimming stripped 1 base from V and 9 bases from J, with 16 bases between. From germline, CDR1 is DFQATT and CDR2 SNEGSKA (reference sequence).

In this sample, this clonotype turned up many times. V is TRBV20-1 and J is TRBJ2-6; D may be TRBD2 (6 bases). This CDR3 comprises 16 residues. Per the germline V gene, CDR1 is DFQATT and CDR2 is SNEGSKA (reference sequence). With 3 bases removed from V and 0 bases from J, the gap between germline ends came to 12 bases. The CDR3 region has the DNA TGCAGTGCTAGGGGGGACTCCCACTCTGGGGCCAACGTCCTGACTTTC. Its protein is CSARGDSHSGANVLTF.

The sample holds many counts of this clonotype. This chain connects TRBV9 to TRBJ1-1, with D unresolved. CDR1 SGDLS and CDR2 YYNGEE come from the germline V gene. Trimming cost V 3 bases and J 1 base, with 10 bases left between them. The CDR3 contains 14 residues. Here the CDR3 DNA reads TGTGCCAGCAGCGCGGGGAACTCGAACACTGAAGCTTTCTTT. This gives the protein CASSAGNSNTEAFF.

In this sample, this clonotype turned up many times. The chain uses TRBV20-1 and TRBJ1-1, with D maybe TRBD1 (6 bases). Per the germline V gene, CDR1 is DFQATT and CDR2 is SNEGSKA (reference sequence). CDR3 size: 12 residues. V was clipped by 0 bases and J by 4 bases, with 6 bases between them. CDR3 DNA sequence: TGCAGTGCTAGAGAAGGGGGCACTGAAGCTTTCTTT. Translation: CSAREGGTEAFF.

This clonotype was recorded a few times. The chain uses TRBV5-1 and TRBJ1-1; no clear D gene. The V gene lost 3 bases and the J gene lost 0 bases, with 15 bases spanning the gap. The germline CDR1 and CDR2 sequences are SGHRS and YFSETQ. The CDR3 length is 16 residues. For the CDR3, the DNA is TGCGCCAGCAGCTACGACCCTTCAGGAGTGAACACTGAAGCTTTCTTT. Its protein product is CASSYDPSGVNTEAFF.

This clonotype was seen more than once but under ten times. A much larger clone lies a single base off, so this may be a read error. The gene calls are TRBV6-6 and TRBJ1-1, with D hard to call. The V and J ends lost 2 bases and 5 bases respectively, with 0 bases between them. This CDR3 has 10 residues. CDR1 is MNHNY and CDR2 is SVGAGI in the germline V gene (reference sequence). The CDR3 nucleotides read TGTGCCAGCAGTTACACTGAAGCTTTCTTT. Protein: CASSYTEAFF.

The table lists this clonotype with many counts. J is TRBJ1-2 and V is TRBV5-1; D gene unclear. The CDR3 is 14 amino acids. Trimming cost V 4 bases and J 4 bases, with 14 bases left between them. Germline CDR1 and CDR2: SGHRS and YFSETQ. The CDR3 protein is CASSASAMGYGYTF. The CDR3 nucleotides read TGCGCCAGCAGCGCATCGGCAATGGGCTATGGCTACACCTTC. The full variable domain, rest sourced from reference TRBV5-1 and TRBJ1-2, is KAGVTQTPRYLIKTRGQQVTLSCSPISGHRSVSWYQQTPGQGLQFLFEYFSETQRNKGNFPGRFSGRQFSNSRSEMNVSTLELGDSALYLCASSASAMGYGYTFGSGTRLTVV.

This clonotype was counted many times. The CDR3 bases are TGTGCCAGCAGTGGGGAGGGCCCCCGGGTGCAGTACTTC. Its translation: CASSGEGPRVQYF. The chain has TRBV2 and TRBJ2-7; 7 bases line up with TRBD2. The CDR3 is 13 residues long. The V and J ends lost 4 bases and 9 bases, in that order; junction bases with no gene match: 9. CDR1 is SNHLY, CDR2 FYNNEI, per germline. Variable domain in full (rest from reference TRBV2 and TRBJ2-7): EPEVTQTPSHQVTQMGQEVILRCVPISNHLYFYWYRQILGQKVEFLVSFYNNEISEKSEIFDDQFSVERPDGSNFTLKIRSTKLEDSAMYFCASSGEGPRVQYFGPGTRLTVT.

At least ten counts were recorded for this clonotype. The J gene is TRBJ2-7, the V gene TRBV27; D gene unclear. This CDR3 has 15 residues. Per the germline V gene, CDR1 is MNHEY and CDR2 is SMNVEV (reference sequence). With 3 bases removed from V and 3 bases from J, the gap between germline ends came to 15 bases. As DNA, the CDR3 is TGTGCCAGCAGTTTTTCGCCAGAGCCCAACTACGAGCAGTACTTC. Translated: CASSFSPEPNYEQYF.

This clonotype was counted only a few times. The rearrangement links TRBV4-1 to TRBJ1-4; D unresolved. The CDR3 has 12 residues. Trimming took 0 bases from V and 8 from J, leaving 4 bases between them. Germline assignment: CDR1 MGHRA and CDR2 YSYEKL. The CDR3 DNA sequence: TGCGCCAGCAGCCAAGATGGAGAAAAACTGTTTTTT. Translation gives CASSQDGEKLFF.